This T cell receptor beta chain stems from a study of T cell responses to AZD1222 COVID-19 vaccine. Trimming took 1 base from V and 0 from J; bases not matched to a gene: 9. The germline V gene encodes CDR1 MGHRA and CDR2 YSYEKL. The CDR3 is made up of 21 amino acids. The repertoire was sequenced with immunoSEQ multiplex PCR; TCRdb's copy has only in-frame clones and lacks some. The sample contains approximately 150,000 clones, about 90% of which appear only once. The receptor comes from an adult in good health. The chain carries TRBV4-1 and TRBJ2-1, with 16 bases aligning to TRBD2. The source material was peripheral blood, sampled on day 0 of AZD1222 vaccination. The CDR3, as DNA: TGCGCCAGCAGCCAAGGCCGCCTGGGACTAGCGGGAGGGGCCTCCTACAATGAGCAGTTCTTC. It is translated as CASSQGRLGLAGGASYNEQFF.